Each of the 30 T cell receptor beta chains below was sequenced from the same sample in a study of T-cell memory formation after mild COVID-19. One entry per CDR3 protein, called by TCRdb with MiXCR from the 5' RACE reads. The data contain fewer than 30,000 distinct CDR3 sequences, 12% of them singletons. The sequenced material came from PBMCs or a T cell subset sorted from them (not recorded which). Source of these receptors: an adult woman who had mild COVID-19 (a few samples of this study predate the infection). Cell type and time point are not known.

This clonotype has a count of ten or more. The chain joins TRBV18 to TRBJ2-7, with D tentatively TRBD1 or TRBD2 (5 bases each). The CDR3 totals 16 residues. Germline V gives CDR1 KGHSH, CDR2 LQKENI. V shed 2 bases and J shed 4 bases, with 18 bases lying between them. The CDR3 DNA reads as TGTGCCAGCTCACCATCAGGGACGGATGTCCTGTACGAGCAGTACTTC. This encodes CASSPSGTDVLYEQYF.

This chain joins TRBV7-6 and TRBJ2-1; TRBD2 matches at 12 bases. The CDR3 totals 16 residues. Germline V gene sequence: CDR1 SGHVS, CDR2 FNYEAQ. The trim removed 5 bases at V and 4 bases at J, leaving 6 bases unmatched. CDR3: CASSPTSGGRYNEQFF. CDR3 in DNA: TGTGCCAGCAGCCCTACTAGCGGGGGGCGTTACAATGAGCAGTTCTTC.

This clonotype was seen repeatedly, ten times or more. The CDR3 region is CASSLKAGVSEQFF. In DNA form, the CDR3 reads TGTGCCAGCAGCTTAAAAGCGGGAGTCTCTGAGCAGTTCTTC. J is TRBJ2-1 and V is TRBV7-9; 8 nucleotides align to TRBD2. V was pared by 2 bases and J by 9 bases, with 6 bases of the junction left unmatched. The CDR3 has 14 amino acids. Germline loops: CDR1 SEHNR, CDR2 FQNEAQ (reference sequence).

This clonotype was detected ten times or more. V is TRBV29-1 and J is TRBJ1-3; D is perhaps TRBD1 (6 bases). This CDR3 region has 12 residues. Trimming cost V 5 bases and J 2 bases, with 7 bases left between them. Looked up from germline, CDR1 is SQVTM and CDR2 is ANQGSEA. This CDR3 is CSVTGTGNTIYF. As DNA, the CDR3 is TGCAGCGTTACAGGGACTGGAAACACCATATATTTT.

This clonotype was seen ten or more times. The V gene is TRBV5-4, the J gene TRBJ2-3; no clear D. The CDR3 totals 15 residues. The ends were cut back, 4 bases at V and 6 bases at J, with 18 bases in the middle. The germline gives CDR1 SGHNT, CDR2 YYREEE (reference sequence). Written as DNA, the CDR3 is TGTGCCAGCAGCCAGCAGCTCGGCGAAGGGGATACGCAGTATTTT. It specifies CASSQQLGEGDTQYF.

This clonotype appeared many times. The chain employs TRBV25-1 and TRBJ1-1, with TRBD1 as a possible D gene (5 bases). V gave up 3 bases and J gave up 8 bases, with 13 bases separating them. The CDR3 covers 13 residues. Per the germline V gene, CDR1 is MGHDK and CDR2 is SYGVNS. The DNA for the CDR3 is TGTGCCAGCAGTGATGGACGGAGGGGAGAAGCTTTCTTT. Translation gives CASSDGRRGEAFF.

This clonotype appeared many times. V gene TRBV7-6 combines with J gene TRBJ2-5; TRBD2 matches 10 bases. There are 16 residues in the CDR3. Per the germline V gene, CDR1 is SGHVS and CDR2 is FNYEAQ. After removal of 5 bases from V and 0 bases from J, the junction contained 6 bases not matched to a gene. Here the CDR3 reads CASSLWTSGNQETQYF. In DNA form, the CDR3 reads TGTGCCAGCAGCCTTTGGACTAGCGGAAACCAAGAGACCCAGTACTTC.

This chain links TRBV30 with TRBJ2-7, with D uncertain. CDR3 length: 12 residues. Trimming left V 1 base short and J 7 bases short, with 11 bases between. CDR1 is GTSNPN and CDR2 is SVGIG in the germline V gene (reference sequence). The CDR3 nucleotides read TGTGCCTGGAGTGGTGTCGGCAGGGAGCAGTACTTC. Protein sequence: CAWSGVGREQYF.

This clonotype was counted ten times or more. The chain carries TRBV5-1 and TRBJ2-1; 10 positions match TRBD2. Looked up from germline, CDR1 is SGHRS and CDR2 is YFSETQ. This CDR3 is 16 amino acids long. J gave up 3 bases and V 4 bases, and 7 bases lay outside the gene matches. Written as DNA, the CDR3 is TGCGCCAGCAGCCCCGGTAGCGGGGGGTACTACAATGAGCAGTTCTTC. Translation: CASSPGSGGYYNEQFF.

This clonotype has ten or more counts. This chain uses TRBV7-3 with TRBJ2-7; D may be TRBD1 or TRBD2 (5 bases each). There are 14 residues in the CDR3. Trimming took 2 bases from V and 0 from J, leaving 8 bases between them. Germline CDR1 is SGHTA and CDR2 is FQGTGA. The CDR3 nucleotides are TGTGCCAGCAGCTTATGGGGGTCCTCCTACGAGCAGTACTTC. It translates to CASSLWGSSYEQYF.

This clonotype has at least ten counts. The V call is TRBV7-2, the J call TRBJ2-1; D is possibly TRBD1 (6 bases). The CDR3 loop spans 16 amino acids. The V and J ends lost 2 bases and 10 bases respectively, with 21 bases between them. Germline assignment: CDR1 SGHTA and CDR2 FQGNSA. CDR3 region: CASSLSLGYRRGEQFF. DNA of the CDR3: TGTGCCAGCAGCTTAAGTCTGGGCTATCGTAGGGGGGAGCAGTTCTTC.

This clonotype was counted ten times or more. The rearrangement uses TRBV9 and TRBJ2-3, with TRBD2 matching over 7 bases. Germline V gene sequence: CDR1 SGDLS, CDR2 YYNGEE. The J segment lost 0 bases and the V segment lost 4 bases, leaving 8 bases of the junction unmatched. The CDR3 runs to 16 residues. CDR3 nucleotides: TGTGCCAGCAGCCTCAGCGGGGCGACGAGCACAGATACGCAGTATTTT. Residues: CASSLSGATSTDTQYF. The full variable domain, in which reference TRBV9 and TRBJ2-3 provide the parts outside the CDR3, is DSGVTQTPKHLITATGQRVTLRCSPRSGDLSVYWYQQSLDQGLQFLIQYYNGEERAKGNILERFSAQQFPDLHSELNLSSLELGDSALYFCASSLSGATSTDTQYFGPGTRLTVL.

This clonotype has ten or more counts. The V call is TRBV5-1, the J call TRBJ2-7; D perhaps matches TRBD1 (5 bases). CDR3 size: 14 residues. The germline V and J ends were trimmed by 5 bases and 2 bases, with 14 bases remaining between them. Germline CDR1 is SGHRS and CDR2 is YFSETQ. The CDR3: CASRVMSDTYEQYF. The CDR3 DNA sequence: TGCGCCAGCAGGGTGATGTCGGACACCTACGAGCAGTACTTC.

This clonotype has a handful of counts. This chain uses TRBV12-3 or TRBV12-4 with TRBJ2-1; 10 nucleotides align to TRBD2. V gave up 7 bases and J gave up 4 bases; unmatched junction bases: 4. CDR3 size: 14 residues. CDR3 DNA sequence: TGTGCCAGCAATAGCGGGGGGTCTTACAATGAGCAGTTCTTC. It translates to CASNSGGSYNEQFF.

In this sample, this clonotype turned up many times. CDR3 region: CSARWATTNEKLFF. The CDR3 nucleotides are TGCAGTGCTAGATGGGCAACAACTAATGAAAAACTGTTTTTT. The V call is TRBV20-1, the J call TRBJ1-4; no clear D gene. CDR1 and CDR2 (germline): DFQATT, SNEGSKA (reference sequence). The CDR3 loop spans 14 amino acids. V shed 2 bases and J shed 0 bases, with 7 bases lying between them.

This clonotype was recorded at least ten times. The rearrangement links TRBV2 to TRBJ2-5, with D possibly TRBD1 on 6 matching bases. Germline CDR1 is SNHLY and CDR2 is FYNNEI. Trimming removed 4 bases at V and 5 bases at J, with 14 bases between. This CDR3 spans 14 amino acids. CDR3 sequence: CASSVWGQEETQYF. Written as DNA, the CDR3 is TGTGCCAGCAGTGTCTGGGGGCAGGAGGAGACCCAGTACTTC. Full variable domain (outside the CDR3, taken from reference TRBV2 and TRBJ2-5): EPEVTQTPSHQVTQMGQEVILRCVPISNHLYFYWYRQILGQKVEFLVSFYNNEISEKSEIFDDQFSVERPDGSNFTLKIRSTKLEDSAMYFCASSVWGQEETQYFGPGTRLLVL.

In this sample, this clonotype turned up many times. The V gene is TRBV30, the J gene TRBJ2-5, with 9 bases matching TRBD1. Unmatched junction bases numbered 4, after V lost 4 bases and J lost 4 bases. The CDR3 extends over 13 amino acids. The germline V gene encodes CDR1 GTSNPN and CDR2 SVGIG (reference sequence). The DNA for the CDR3 is TGTGCCTGGAACAGGGGGCTTGGAGAGACCCAGTACTTC. It translates to CAWNRGLGETQYF. Supplemented by reference TRBV30 and TRBJ2-5, the full variable domain reads SQTIHQWPATLVQPVGSPLSLECTVEGTSNPNLYWYRQAAGRGLQLLFYSVGIGQISSEVPQNLSASRPQDRQFILSSKKLLLSDSGFYLCAWNRGLGETQYFGPGTRLLVL.

This clonotype came up many times. The rearrangement joins TRBV30 to TRBJ2-5; 12 nucleotides agree with TRBD2. This CDR3 has 15 residues. Germline CDR1 is GTSNPN and CDR2 is SVGIG (reference sequence). V was clipped by 3 bases and J by 2 bases; unmatched bases: 4. CDR3 coding DNA: TGTGCCTGGAGGGTAGGGACTAGCGGGCAAGAGACCCAGTACTTC. Residues: CAWRVGTSGQETQYF. Full variable domain (missing parts from reference TRBV30 and TRBJ2-5): SQTIHQWPATLVQPVGSPLSLECTVEGTSNPNLYWYRQAAGRGLQLLFYSVGIGQISSEVPQNLSASRPQDRQFILSSKKLLLSDSGFYLCAWRVGTSGQETQYFGPGTRLLVL.

Ten or more counts support this clonotype. This chain joins TRBV6-2 or TRBV6-3 and TRBJ2-1; D is unclear. The ends were cut back, 2 bases at V and 10 bases at J, with 9 bases in the middle. Germline V gene sequence: CDR1 MNHEY, CDR2 SVGEGT. This CDR3 is 12 amino acids long. This chain's CDR3 is CASSYGGTEQFF. CDR3 coding DNA: TGTGCCAGCAGTTACGGCGGAACAGAGCAGTTCTTC.

This clonotype was counted ten times or more. This chain's CDR3 is CASSQEVRGYGYTF. CDR3 in DNA: TGCGCCAGCAGCCAAGAAGTCAGGGGCTATGGCTACACCTTC. The rearrangement joins TRBV4-1 to TRBJ1-2; possibly TRBD1 for D (6 bases). Germline V CDR1 and CDR2: MGHRA, YSYEKL. The V and J ends lost 0 bases and 4 bases respectively, with 9 bases between them. The CDR3 has 14 residues.

V and J are TRBV6-2 or TRBV6-3 and TRBJ2-5, with no clear D. The CDR3 sequence is 15 residues long. Trimming removed 5 bases at V and 2 bases at J, with 15 bases between. Germline-derived CDR1 and CDR2 are MNHEY and SVGEGT. The CDR3 nucleotides are TGTGCCAGCAGTGCCGGCACCAGTGATCAAGAGACCCAGTACTTC. Translated: CASSAGTSDQETQYF.

The sample holds many counts of this clonotype. Germline and junction disagree at one end, which may indicate a read error. The chain carries TRBV7-8 and TRBJ2-1; the D gene is possibly TRBD2 (6 bases). The CDR3 is 16 residues long. CDR1 and CDR2 from the germline V gene are SGHVS and FQNEAQ. The CDR3: CASRLGRTMYYNEQFF. The CDR3, as DNA: TGTGCCAGCAGGTTAGGGCGGACTATGTACTACAATGAGCAGTTCTTC. Full variable domain (rest looked up from reference TRBV7-8 and TRBJ2-1): GAGVSQSPRYKVAKRGQDVALRCDPISGHVSLFWYQQALGQGPEFLTYFQNEAQLDKSGLPSDRFFAERPEGSVSTLKIQRTQQEDSAVYLCASRLGRTMYYNEQFFGPGTRLTVL.

This clonotype was detected ten times or more. The V gene is TRBV6-6, the J gene TRBJ1-1, with a tentative D call TRBD1 (5 bases). There are 14 residues in the CDR3. V lost 5 bases to trimming and J lost 5 bases, with 15 bases between them. From germline, CDR1 is MNHNY and CDR2 SVGAGI (reference sequence). The CDR3 DNA sequence: TGTGCCAGCAGTCCTTCGTCGGGGCGGACTGAAGCTTTCTTT. Protein product: CASSPSSGRTEAFF.

The sample holds many counts of this clonotype. The chain is built from TRBV27 and TRBJ1-2; tentatively, D is TRBD1 (5 bases). CDR3 length: 14 residues. From germline, CDR1 is MNHEY and CDR2 SMNVEV (reference sequence). The V end lost 5 bases, the J end lost 8 bases, and 18 bases lay between the germline ends. The CDR3 loop reads CASSPPGGRGGYTF. The CDR3 bases are TGTGCCAGCAGTCCTCCCGGGGGGAGGGGAGGCTACACCTTC.

This clonotype occurred many times. CDR3 nucleotide sequence: TGTGCCAGCAGCCCTGGGTCGGGGGAGCAGTACTTC. Encoded protein: CASSPGSGEQYF. The rearrangement joins TRBV7-8 to TRBJ2-7; D possibly corresponds to TRBD2 (5 bases). The CDR3 totals 12 residues. The V gene lost 5 bases and the J gene lost 7 bases, with 12 bases spanning the gap. The germline V gene has CDR1 SGHVS and CDR2 FQNEAQ.

In this sample, this clonotype turned up many times. The genes are TRBV5-1 and TRBJ1-1; 7 bases agree with TRBD1. Per the germline V gene, CDR1 is SGHRS and CDR2 is YFSETQ. Unmatched junction bases numbered 12, after V lost 0 bases and J lost 7 bases. This CDR3 comprises 16 residues. CDR3 sequence: CASSLASPGQAGEAFF. CDR3 bases: TGCGCCAGCAGCTTGGCCAGTCCCGGACAGGCCGGTGAAGCTTTCTTT.

This clonotype was counted many times. The J gene is TRBJ1-4, the V gene TRBV29-1; 9 bases line up with TRBD1. The V gene end was trimmed by 4 bases and the J gene end by 5 bases; junction bases not matched to a gene: 5. The CDR3 has 14 residues. Germline CDR1 SQVTM, CDR2 ANQGSEA. The CDR3 spells CSVGAGTGNEKLFF. Here the CDR3 DNA reads TGCAGCGTTGGGGCCGGGACAGGGAATGAAAAACTGTTTTTT.

Ten or more counts support this clonotype. The chain recombines TRBV20-1 with TRBJ2-1, with 12 bases identical to TRBD2. The germline gives CDR1 DFQATT, CDR2 SNEGSKA (reference sequence). Trimming took 5 bases from V and 7 from J; bases not matched to a gene: 6. The CDR3 is 14 residues long. CDR3 sequence reads: CSAPSGRVPNEQFF. DNA of the CDR3: TGCAGTGCTCCTAGCGGGAGGGTCCCTAATGAGCAGTTCTTC.

This clonotype was observed at least ten times. The chain uses TRBV20-1 and TRBJ1-5, with no clear D. Germline CDR1 is DFQATT and CDR2 is SNEGSKA (reference sequence). This CDR3 spans 13 amino acids. V gave up 1 base and J gave up 6 bases, with 10 bases separating them. DNA of the CDR3: TGCAGTGCTAGAGGAGAACCTGGTCAGCCCCAGCATTTT. Protein: CSARGEPGQPQHF.

This clonotype appeared many times. The gene calls are TRBV27 and TRBJ2-5; 7 bases fit TRBD1. Germline trimming cut 4 bases from V and 2 bases from J; bases unmatched to any gene: 19. The CDR3 extends over 19 amino acids. In germline, CDR1 is MNHEY, CDR2 SMNVEV (reference sequence). The CDR3 nucleotides read TGTGCCAGCAGTTCCACTCACAGGGGTTTGAACTGGGGGCAAGAGACCCAGTACTTC. Translation gives CASSSTHRGLNWGQETQYF.